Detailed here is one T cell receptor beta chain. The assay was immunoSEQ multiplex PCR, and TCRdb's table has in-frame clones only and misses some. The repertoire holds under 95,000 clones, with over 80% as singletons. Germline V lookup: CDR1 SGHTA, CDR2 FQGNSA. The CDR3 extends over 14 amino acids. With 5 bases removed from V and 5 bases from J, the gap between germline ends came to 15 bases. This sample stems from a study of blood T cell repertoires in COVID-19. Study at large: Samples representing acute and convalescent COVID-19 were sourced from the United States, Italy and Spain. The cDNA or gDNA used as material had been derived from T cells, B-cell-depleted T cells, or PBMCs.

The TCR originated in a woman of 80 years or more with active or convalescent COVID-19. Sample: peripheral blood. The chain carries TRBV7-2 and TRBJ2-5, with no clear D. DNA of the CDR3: TGTGCCAGCAGCGTACCGGGTCCTTGGGAGACCCAGTACTTC. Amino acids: CASSVPGPWETQYF.